The rows below give T cell receptor beta chains drawn from one sample of a study of blood T cell repertoires in COVID-19. Some clones are missing from TCRdb's copy, which holds only in-frame ones; the method was immunoSEQ multiplex PCR. The table includes around 180,000 clones, 75% to 85% detected once. Sequenced: peripheral blood. Receptors were obtained from a human donor in a cohort sampled during active COVID-19. Both conserved end residues are part of each CDR3. A D gene is named only where the DNA matches it firmly. The size entry is marked missing in some rows and otherwise reads once, few, many or a size class.

V	J	size	D	CDR3	DNA
TRBV12-3/TRBV12-4	TRBJ2-7	NA	NA	CASSLRVTYEQYF	TGTGCCAGCAGCCTCAGGGTTACCTACGAGCAGTACTTC
TRBV28	TRBJ2-7	NA	TRBD2	CASTGGVPYEQYF	TGTGCCAGCACGGGGGGAGTCCCCTACGAGCAGTACTTC
TRBV28	TRBJ2-7	NA	NA	CASVRAQRRSSYEQYF	TGTGCCAGCGTCAGGGCCCAGCGAAGGAGCTCCTACGAGCAGTACTTC
TRBV28	TRBJ2-3	NA	TRBD2	CASRTSGRSRDTQYF	TGTGCCAGTCGGACTAGCGGGAGGTCGAGAGATACGCAGTATTTT
TRBV7-2	TRBJ2-1	NA	NA	CASSLDRPSSYNEQFF	TGTGCCAGCAGCCTGGACAGACCGAGCTCCTACAATGAGCAGTTCTTC
TRBV7-2	TRBJ1-5	NA	NA	CASSPDMGQPQHF	TGTGCCAGCAGCCCGGACATGGGTCAGCCCCAGCATTTT
TRBV5-1	TRBJ1-6	few	TRBD1	CASHRDRNSPLHF	TGCGCCAGCCACCGGGACAGAAATTCACCCCTCCACTTT
TRBV7-2	TRBJ2-7	NA	NA	CASSLALVAGYEQYF	TGTGCCAGCAGCTTAGCGTTGGTGGCAGGATACGAGCAGTACTTC
TRBV28	TRBJ1-2	once	NA	CASSLVISLYGYTF	TGTGCCAGCAGTTTAGTAATTTCCCTCTATGGCTACACCTTC
TRBV19	TRBJ2-7	NA	NA	CASSPDRSGIVREQYF	TGTGCCAGTAGCCCTGACAGGAGCGGGATAGTTCGGGAGCAGTACTTC
TRBV5-6	TRBJ1-2	once	NA	CASSLGPGGGDYGYTF	TGTGCCAGCAGCTTGGGCCCCGGGGGGGGCGACTATGGCTACACCTTC
TRBV5-4	TRBJ2-3	NA	NA	CASSLPTPPDTQYF	TGTGCCAGCAGCCTACCGACACCGCCGGATACGCAGTATTTT
TRBV24-1	TRBJ2-4	NA	NA	CATSDFMANTSDLAKNIQYF	TGTGCCACCAGTGATTTTATGGCAAATACCTCAGATCTAGCCAAAAACATTCAGTACTTC
TRBV3-1/TRBV3-2	TRBJ2-3	NA	NA	CASSQDRVDTQYF	TGTGCCAGCAGCCAAGATCGAGTAGATACGCAGTATTTT
TRBV4-3	TRBJ1-6	NA	NA	CASSQDPRQDNSPLHF	TGCGCCAGCAGCCAAGATCCCCGGCAGGATAATTCACCCCTCCACTTT
TRBV12-3/TRBV12-4	TRBJ2-7	NA	NA	CASSLEYGGQQYF	TGTGCCAGCAGTTTAGAGTATGGGGGCCAGCAGTACTTC
TRBV27	TRBJ2-5	NA	TRBD2	CASAGGLGGRETQYF	TGTGCCAGCGCGGGAGGATTGGGGGGCCGGGAGACCCAGTACTTC
TRBV5-4	TRBJ2-7	once	TRBD2	CASSLAGLAGGEQYF	TGTGCCAGCAGCTTGGCAGGTCTAGCGGGAGGAGAGCAGTACTTC
TRBV7-3	TRBJ2-3	NA	TRBD2	CASNRGGLPDTQYF	TGTGCCAGCAACCGGGGGGGGCTCCCGGATACGCAGTATTTT
TRBV6-2/TRBV6-3	TRBJ1-5	NA	NA	CASSYLRGMGNQPQHF	TGTGCCAGCAGTTACCTCCGGGGGATGGGGAATCAGCCCCAGCATTTT
TRBV28	TRBJ2-5	NA	NA	CASSFSTGTVETQYF	TGTGCCAGCAGTTTTAGTACAGGGACCGTAGAGACCCAGTACTTC
TRBV9	TRBJ1-1	NA	TRBD1	CASSVAVQGEDTEAFF	TGTGCCAGCAGCGTAGCTGTACAGGGGGAAGACACTGAAGCTTTCTTT
TRBV10-1	TRBJ1-4	once	NA	CASSESRGGEKLFF	TGCGCCAGCAGTGAGTCCAGGGGCGGTGAAAAACTGTTTTTT
TRBV7-7	TRBJ2-1	NA	NA	CASSPSGQGYNEQFF	TGTGCTAGCAGCCCTTCCGGGCAGGGCTACAATGAGCAGTTCTTC
TRBV15	TRBJ1-1	NA	NA	CATNTGLGNTEAFF	TGTGCCACCAACACAGGGCTGGGGAACACTGAAGCTTTCTTT
TRBV5-5	TRBJ1-6	few	NA	CASSKSTGYSGNSPLHF	TGTGCCAGCAGCAAATCTACAGGGTATTCTGGTAATTCACCCCTCCACTTT
TRBV3-1/TRBV3-2	TRBJ1-5	NA	NA	CASSQDRGNNWPQHF	TGTGCCAGCAGCCAAGATCGCGGAAATAATTGGCCCCAGCATTTT
TRBV7-8	TRBJ1-2	NA	TRBD1	CASSSTGSEGYTF	TGTGCCAGCAGCTCGACAGGGTCTGAAGGCTACACCTTC
TRBV7-9	TRBJ2-7	NA	NA	CASSLAVRGHEQYF	TGTGCCAGCAGCTTAGCAGTCAGGGGCCACGAGCAGTACTTC
TRBV7-2	TRBJ2-7	NA	NA	CASSSVREQYF	TGTGCCAGCAGCTCCGTCAGGGAGCAGTACTTC
TRBV10-2	TRBJ2-5	NA	NA	CASRGAVQETQYF	TGCGCCAGCAGAGGGGCGGTCCAAGAGACCCAGTACTTC
TRBV27	TRBJ1-2	NA	TRBD1	CASSTRTGDYTF	TGTGCCAGCAGTACCCGGACAGGGGACTACACCTTC
TRBV6-5	TRBJ1-2	NA	TRBD1	CASSPPGTGYYGYTF	TGTGCCAGCAGCCCCCCTGGGACAGGGTACTATGGCTACACCTTC
TRBV2	TRBJ2-7	NA	NA	CASSDLDSGGHEQYF	TGTGCCAGCAGTGACCTCGACTCGGGGGGCCACGAGCAGTACTTC
TRBV4-1	TRBJ2-7	NA	NA	CASSQEIRTYEQYF	TGCGCCAGCAGCCAAGAGATCAGGACCTACGAGCAGTACTTC
TRBV5-4	TRBJ1-3	NA	NA	CASSLGGRAGNTIYF	TGTGCCAGCAGCTTGGGGGGGCGGGCTGGAAACACCATATATTTT
TRBV7-3	TRBJ2-1	NA	NA	CASSLTPQGEQFF	TGTGCCAGCAGCTTAACCCCTCAGGGTGAGCAGTTCTTC